The 8 T cell receptor beta chains presented below share a single source sample, sequenced in a study of blood T cell repertoires in COVID-19. Generated by immunoSEQ multiplex PCR, the TCRdb table keeps only in-frame clones and is missing some. This table holds about 47,000 clones, around 86% found once. Material: peripheral blood. These receptors came from a human donor with acute or convalescent COVID-19. The donor label of this sample is uncertain.

This chain uses TRBV6-2 or TRBV6-3 with TRBJ1-2, with D possibly being TRBD1 (5 bases). CDR1 is MNHEY and CDR2 is SVGEGT in the germline V gene. The CDR3 runs to 13 residues. Trimming removed 6 bases at V and 2 bases at J, with 10 bases between. The CDR3 loop is CASSPTENYGYTF. Here the CDR3 DNA reads TGTGCCAGCAGCCCGACAGAGAACTATGGCTACACCTTC.

This chain links TRBV6-6 with TRBJ1-2; D possibly corresponds to TRBD1 (6 bases). The CDR3 length is 13 residues. In germline, CDR1 is MNHNY, CDR2 SVGAGI (reference sequence). The germline V and J ends were trimmed by 6 bases and 5 bases, with 13 bases remaining between them. In nucleotides, the CDR3 is TGTGCCAGCAGCCCCGGACAGATGTATGGCTACACCTTC. This translates into CASSPGQMYGYTF.

V usage is TRBV14 and J usage is TRBJ2-1; TRBD2 matches 9 bases. CDR1 and CDR2 from the germline V gene are SGHDN and FVKESK. CDR3 length equals 16 residues. V lost 1 base and J lost 4; bases outside the gene matches: 5. The CDR3 spells CASSQAGAGGYNEQFF. CDR3 sequence (DNA): TGTGCCAGCAGCCAAGCGGGAGCGGGAGGTTACAATGAGCAGTTCTTC.

The chain couples TRBV24-1 to TRBJ2-1; a weak D match, TRBD1 (6 bases). The CDR3 extends over 15 amino acids. The V gene lost 3 bases and the J gene lost 10 bases, with 18 bases spanning the gap. Germline CDR1 and CDR2: KGHDR and SFDVKD. The CDR3 loop reads CATSDPGQSVGEQFF. DNA of the CDR3: TGTGCCACCAGTGATCCAGGACAGAGCGTTGGGGAGCAGTTCTTC.

This chain connects TRBV5-4 to TRBJ2-1; D may be TRBD1 (6 bases). This CDR3 is 14 amino acids long. The germline gives CDR1 SGHNT, CDR2 YYREEE (reference sequence). Trimming took 6 bases from V and 4 from J, leaving 14 bases between them. The CDR3 protein is CASTAGEPYNEQFF. CDR3 in DNA: TGTGCCAGCACGGCAGGGGAACCTTACAATGAGCAGTTCTTC.

This clone appeared many times. The V call is TRBV11-3, the J call TRBJ2-7; D perhaps matches TRBD2 (5 bases). The V end lost 2 bases, the J end lost 7 bases, and 9 bases lay between the germline ends. The CDR3 sequence is 12 residues long. The germline CDR1 and CDR2 sequences are SGHNT and YENEEA. CDR3 sequence: CASSLIEREQYF. The CDR3, as DNA: TGTGCCAGCAGCTTAATTGAGCGGGAGCAGTACTTC. Full variable domain (remainder filled in from reference TRBV11-3 and TRBJ2-7): EAGVVQSPRYKIIEKKQPVAFWCNPISGHNTLYWYLQNLGQGPELLIRYENEEAVDDSQLPKDRFSAERLKGVDSTLKIQPAELGDSAVYLCASSLIEREQYFGPGTRLTVT.

V usage is TRBV30 and J usage is TRBJ1-2, with 9 bases matching TRBD1. Unmatched junction bases numbered 17, after V lost 3 bases and J lost 0 bases. The CDR3 length is 19 residues. Germline CDR1 reads GTSNPN; CDR2 reads SVGIG (reference sequence). The chain's CDR3 is CAWSRDRVSSGQTNYGYTF. The DNA for the CDR3 is TGTGCCTGGAGCCGGGACAGGGTTTCCTCGGGTCAAACTAACTATGGCTACACCTTC.

V and J are TRBV6-5 and TRBJ1-2; 7 nucleotides align to TRBD1. The length of the CDR3 is 13 residues. Trimming at V came to 3 bases and at J to 7 bases, leaving 5 bases not matched to a gene. The germline V gene encodes CDR1 MNHEY and CDR2 SVGAGI. CDR3 residues: CASSYEGASGYTF. The CDR3 DNA sequence: TGTGCCAGCAGTTATGAGGGGGCAAGTGGCTACACCTTC.